The 24 T cell receptor beta chains in this list originate from one sample, sequenced in a study of OX40 agonist ivuxolimab in advanced cancers. Sequencing used immunoSEQ multiplex PCR; TCRdb keeps in-frame clones, though not all of them. The sample lists nearly 70,000 clones; just over 85% were seen once. Sequencing was performed on CD4+ or CD8+ T cells sorted from blood, taken in a trial of the OX40 agonist ivuxolimab. The receptors shown here come from an adult with an advanced solid tumor such as melanoma, head and neck, liver or kidney cancer.

This chain joins TRBV28 and TRBJ1-1; D is uncertain. Germline V gene sequence: CDR1 MDHEN, CDR2 SYDVKM. V was clipped by 3 bases and J by 7 bases, with 9 bases between them. CDR3 size: 12 residues. The CDR3 DNA reads as TGTGCCAGCAGTTTTATGACACGTGAAGCTTTCTTT. Translating it yields CASSFMTREAFF.

In this sample, this clone turned up once. The chain carries TRBV5-1 and TRBJ1-1; 10 bases fit TRBD1. The V gene's germline CDR1 is SGHRS and CDR2 YFSETQ. CDR3 size: 15 residues. Trimming took 0 bases from V and 4 from J; bases not matched to a gene: 3. CDR3 sequence: CASSLATGGATEAFF. The CDR3 DNA follows: TGCGCCAGCAGCTTGGCGACAGGGGGCGCCACTGAAGCTTTCTTT.

The rearrangement uses TRBV4-3 and TRBJ1-5; no clear D. The germline V and J ends were trimmed by 1 base and 6 bases, with 13 bases remaining between them. This CDR3 is built from 15 residues. Germline CDR1 is LGHNA and CDR2 is YSLEER. CDR3 residues: CASSQGSRAGQPQHF. The DNA for the CDR3 is TGCGCCAGCAGCCAAGGATCTAGGGCGGGTCAGCCCCAGCATTTT.

The rearrangement joins TRBV7-2 to TRBJ2-5, with a weak D call TRBD1 (5 bases). V dropped 1 base and J dropped 2 bases, with 11 bases sitting between them. The CDR3 loop spans 15 amino acids. Germline V CDR1 and CDR2: SGHTA, FQGNSA. The CDR3 DNA sequence: TGTGCCAGCAGCTTAGGCGGCAGGGAACAAGAGACCCAGTACTTC. This encodes CASSLGGREQETQYF.

The chain is built from TRBV11-2 and TRBJ2-7; TRBD1 agrees at 7 bases. Germline V lookup: CDR1 SGHAT, CDR2 FQNNGV. The CDR3 is 14 amino acids. V was clipped by 3 bases and J by 3 bases; unmatched bases: 5. CDR3 loop: CASSLNRGYYEQYF. DNA for the CDR3: TGTGCCAGCAGCTTGAACAGGGGTTACTACGAGCAGTACTTC.

The chain combines TRBV19 with TRBJ1-1; D is uncertain. The CDR3 loop spans 14 amino acids. Trimming took off 6 bases at V and 6 bases at J, with 17 bases between the two ends. From germline, CDR1 is LNHDA and CDR2 SQIVND (reference sequence). The CDR3 loop reads CASSQGRGKPEAFF. The CDR3 bases are TGTGCCAGTAGCCAAGGGCGGGGAAAGCCTGAAGCTTTCTTT.

V and J are TRBV5-1 and TRBJ1-1; 7 nucleotides line up with TRBD1. In germline, CDR1 is SGHRS, CDR2 YFSETQ. V was pared by 4 bases and J by 4 bases, with 13 bases of the junction left unmatched. This CDR3 contains 16 residues. The CDR3 is CASSTTGGQVGTEAFF. CDR3 DNA sequence: TGCGCCAGCAGCACCACGGGCGGACAGGTTGGCACTGAAGCTTTCTTT.

This chain joins TRBV9 and TRBJ2-1; the D is unclear. This CDR3 contains 13 residues. V was pared by 0 bases and J by 8 bases, with 9 bases between. Germline lookup yields CDR1 SGDLS and CDR2 YYNGEE. CDR3 in amino acids: CASSVESTYEQFF. DNA of the CDR3: TGTGCCAGCAGCGTAGAAAGTACCTATGAGCAGTTCTTC.

This chain joins TRBV5-4 and TRBJ1-2; TRBD1 aligns across 9 bases. The CDR3 sequence is 15 residues long. Germline CDR1 SGHNT, CDR2 YYREEE (reference sequence). After removal of 3 bases from V and 4 bases from J, the junction contained 7 bases not matched to a gene. The CDR3 region is CASSSDTGGGYGYTF. Here the CDR3 DNA reads TGTGCCAGCAGCTCTGATACAGGGGGCGGCTATGGCTACACCTTC.

In nucleotides, the CDR3 is TGCAGCGTTTGGGACAGGGACACTGAAGCTTTCTTT. Translated, it gives CSVWDRDTEAFF. The chain combines TRBV29-1 with TRBJ1-1; 9 bases agree with TRBD1. V shed 5 bases and J 3 bases; nucleotides not matched to a gene: 1. CDR1 SQVTM and CDR2 ANQGSEA come from the germline V gene. The CDR3 has 12 amino acids.

This clone occurred a few times. This sequence joins TRBV4-2 and TRBJ1-1; possible D gene TRBD1, 5 bases. Germline V CDR1 and CDR2: LGHNA, YNFKEQ. Between the trimmed V and J ends, which lost 10 bases and 1 base, there was a span of 16 bases. The CDR3 runs 14 residues. The CDR3 DNA reads TGTGCCACAATGGGGAACAGGAGGAACACTGAAGCTTTCTTT. Translated: CATMGNRRNTEAFF.

The chain joins TRBV5-6 to TRBJ2-7; D may match TRBD1 or TRBD2 (5 bases each). Germline lookup yields CDR1 SGHDT and CDR2 YYEEEE. The V end was cut by 4 bases, the J end by 2 bases, with 10 bases between. This CDR3 is built from 13 residues. CDR3 coding DNA: TGTGCCAGCAGCATCGGGACGGCCTACGAGCAGTACTTC. This translates into CASSIGTAYEQYF.

The rearrangement uses TRBV5-1 and TRBJ2-2, with D hard to call. CDR1 and CDR2 (germline): SGHRS, YFSETQ. The CDR3 consists of 15 residues. V shed 0 bases and J shed 4 bases, with 10 bases lying between them. CDR3 DNA: TGCGCCAGCAGCTTGGAGGACGGAACCACCGGGGAGCTGTTTTTT. Encoded protein: CASSLEDGTTGELFF.

The CDR3, as DNA: TGCAGCGTGGACTCCGGGACAGGGAGTGGGGCCAACGTCCTGACTTTC. Protein: CSVDSGTGSGANVLTF. This chain uses TRBV29-1 with TRBJ2-6; 9 nucleotides match TRBD1. CDR3 size: 16 residues. V was pared by 6 bases and J by 3 bases, with 9 bases of the junction left unmatched. Germline-derived CDR1 and CDR2 are SQVTM and ANQGSEA.

CDR3 amino acids: CASSLYGGAEEQFF. The CDR3 nucleotides are TGTGCCAGCAGCTTGTACGGGGGGGCTGAGGAGCAGTTCTTC. This chain joins TRBV5-4 and TRBJ2-1; 8 bases align to TRBD2. This CDR3 is 14 amino acids long. V lost 1 base to trimming and J lost 10 bases; unmatched junction nucleotides: 7. Looked up from germline, CDR1 is SGHNT and CDR2 is YYREEE (reference sequence).

The genes are TRBV19 and TRBJ1-1; D gene uncertain. V shed 5 bases and J shed 11 bases, with 15 bases lying between them. Germline lookup yields CDR1 LNHDA and CDR2 SQIVND (reference sequence). The CDR3 extends over 12 amino acids. The DNA for the CDR3 is TGTGCCAGTAGTCTGCCGGGAAGAAAGGCTTTCTTT. Translating it yields CASSLPGRKAFF.

The gene calls are TRBV7-9 and TRBJ1-4; TRBD1 is a possible D gene (6 bases). This CDR3 comprises 16 residues. Looked up from germline, CDR1 is SEHNR and CDR2 is FQNEAQ (reference sequence). V shed 0 bases and J shed 6 bases, with 14 bases lying between them. CDR3 nucleotides: TGTGCCAGCAGCTTAGCATTAAACAGGGTTTATGAAAAACTGTTTTTT. Translated: CASSLALNRVYEKLFF.

This rearrangement joins TRBV6-5 to TRBJ1-5; 12 nucleotides align to TRBD1. With V trimmed by 7 bases and J by 11 bases, 9 bases remained unmatched. CDR3 size: 14 residues. Germline V lookup: CDR1 MNHEY, CDR2 SVGAGI. The CDR3 loop is CASKPGTGGSAQHF. The CDR3 region has the DNA TGTGCCAGCAAACCTGGGACAGGGGGCTCAGCCCAGCATTTT.

The chain carries TRBV5-4 and TRBJ2-5, with D maybe TRBD1 (6 bases). Germline V lookup: CDR1 SGHNT, CDR2 YYREEE (reference sequence). The germline V and J ends were trimmed by 0 bases and 2 bases, with 14 bases remaining between them. CDR3 length equals 16 residues. The DNA of the CDR3 is TGTGCCAGCAGCTTGGCCAGGACAGCAAAACAAGAGACCCAGTACTTC. This codes for CASSLARTAKQETQYF. The variable domain in full, with the rest retrieved from reference TRBV5-4 and TRBJ2-5, is ETGVTQSPTHLIKTRGQQVTLRCSSQSGHNTVSWYQQALGQGPQFIFQYYREEENGRGNFPPRFSGLQFPNYSSELNVNALELDDSALYLCASSLARTAKQETQYFGPGTRLLVL.

The chain links TRBV9 to TRBJ1-5; a possible D gene is TRBD1 (5 bases). This CDR3 is 15 amino acids long. The germline gives CDR1 SGDLS, CDR2 YYNGEE. V was trimmed by 0 bases and J by 5 bases, leaving 12 bases between them. CDR3 nucleotide sequence: TGTGCCAGCAGCGTAGATCTGACAGCCCATCAGCCCCAGCATTTT. Amino acids: CASSVDLTAHQPQHF. Looking up the rest from reference TRBV9 and TRBJ1-5 gives the full variable domain: DSGVTQTPKHLITATGQRVTLRCSPRSGDLSVYWYQQSLDQGLQFLIQYYNGEERAKGNILERFSAQQFPDLHSELNLSSLELGDSALYFCASSVDLTAHQPQHFGDGTRLSIL.

The rearrangement uses TRBV14 and TRBJ1-1; no reliable D call. Germline CDR1 reads SGHDN; CDR2 reads FVKESK. Trimming cost V 4 bases and J 5 bases, with 11 bases left between them. The length of the CDR3 is 13 residues. CDR3 sequence: CASSPVQWTEAFF. The CDR3, as DNA: TGTGCCAGCAGCCCCGTCCAGTGGACTGAAGCTTTCTTT.

The rearrangement uses TRBV4-3 and TRBJ2-1; tentatively, D is TRBD2 (6 bases). The CDR3 is 13 amino acids. Trimming pared 0 bases from V and 10 bases from J, leaving 10 bases between. CDR1 and CDR2 (germline): LGHNA, YSLEER. The CDR3 region has the DNA TGCGCCAGCAGCCAAGACCCCCGGGGGGAGCAGTTCTTC. It codes for CASSQDPRGEQFF.

CDR3 loop: CASSLAPMNTEAFF. In DNA form, the CDR3 reads TGTGCCAGCAGCTTAGCACCTATGAACACTGAAGCTTTCTTT. The genes are TRBV7-9 and TRBJ1-1; D uncertain. Trimming removed 0 bases from V and 0 bases from J, with 5 bases in between. This CDR3 is 14 amino acids long. The germline gives CDR1 SEHNR, CDR2 FQNEAQ (reference sequence).

V gene TRBV6-5 combines with J gene TRBJ1-4; a weak D match, TRBD1 (5 bases). V was cut by 0 bases and J by 8 bases, with 10 bases left in between. CDR1 and CDR2 from the germline V gene are MNHEY and SVGAGI. This CDR3 region has 14 residues. CDR3 sequence (DNA): TGTGCCAGCAGTTACTCGTTTCAGGGCGAAAAACTGTTTTTT. Translating it yields CASSYSFQGEKLFF.